The 8 T cell receptor beta chains in this list originate from one sample, sequenced in a study of monozygotic twins with inflammatory bowel disease. Reanalyzing the 5' RACE reads, TCRdb keeps one entry per CDR3 protein, without DNA. There are about 420,000 distinct CDR3 sequences in the sample, with 2% to 3% held by the top ten. The source material was blood. The source of these receptors is a human donor with ulcerative colitis or Crohn's disease, or a healthy co-twin of an affected twin (not recorded which).

The V gene is TRBV20-1, the J gene TRBJ1-3. This CDR3 region has 14 residues. The germline V gene encodes CDR1 DFQATT and CDR2 SNEGSKA (reference sequence). The CDR3 spells CSARRGGAGNTIYF.

The rearrangement links TRBV13 to TRBJ1-3; the TCRdb call, TRBD1, lacks DNA for checking. Germline CDR1 PRHDT, CDR2 FYEKMQ (reference sequence). This CDR3 has 16 residues. CDR3 sequence: CASSIRGRGIGNTIYF.

The chain uses TRBV5-6 and TRBJ1-6. CDR1 is SGHDT and CDR2 is YYEEEE in the germline V gene. The CDR3 covers 15 residues. The CDR3 loop reads CASSPKGRYNSPLHF.

The J gene is TRBJ1-2, the V gene TRBV12-3 or TRBV12-4; the TRBD1 assignment by TCRdb is unverifiable without DNA. The CDR3 has 16 residues. The chain's CDR3 is CASSHYRGDTNYGYTF.

This sequence joins TRBV14 and TRBJ1-2; TCRdb indicates TRBD1, and absent DNA this call remains unverified. The V gene's germline CDR1 is SGHDN and CDR2 FVKESK. The CDR3 extends over 13 amino acids. CDR3 loop: CASSQVPQGGYTF.

The genes are TRBV20-1 and TRBJ1-5. Germline V CDR1 and CDR2: DFQATT, SNEGSKA (reference sequence). The CDR3 has 13 amino acids. The CDR3 region is CSASGGVGQPQHF.

The chain couples TRBV5-1 to TRBJ2-7; checking the TCRdb D call of TRBD1 is not possible without DNA. Germline lookup yields CDR1 SGHRS and CDR2 YFSETQ. The CDR3 sequence is 14 residues long. The CDR3 protein is CASSLRDRVYEQYF.

The CDR3 is CASRETGSTEAFF. The chain combines TRBV7-8 with TRBJ1-1; TCRdb outputs TRBD1, but without DNA this stays unchecked. This CDR3 comprises 13 residues. Germline CDR1 and CDR2: SGHVS and FQNEAQ.